Listed here are 14 T cell receptor beta chains from one sample, sequenced in a study of CD8+ T cells in alopecia areata. Regarding treatment: oral pan-JAK inhibitor, 5-10 mg twice daily. In each case, RNA was isolated and then reverse transcribed into cDNA as the sequencing template. The method was immunoSEQ multiplex PCR; TCRdb's version includes in-frame clones alone and lacks a portion of them. The sample yields some 150,000 clones, about 86% seen once. This material consisted of CD8+ T cells sorted from blood, taken at week 4, from a patient treated with tofacitinib. The receptors here all came from a human donor with alopecia areata.

This chain links TRBV30 with TRBJ2-1; perhaps TRBD2 as D (6 bases). Germline V lookup: CDR1 GTSNPN, CDR2 SVGIG (reference sequence). Trimming pared 5 bases from V and 0 bases from J, leaving 23 bases between. This CDR3 comprises 18 residues. The CDR3 here is CAWSGQTLAVSSYNEQFF. In DNA, the CDR3 is TGTGCCTGGTCGGGGCAGACCTTAGCGGTAAGCTCCTACAATGAGCAGTTCTTC.

The chain couples TRBV23-1 to TRBJ1-5; D may be TRBD1 (6 bases). TRBV23-1 is flagged as an ORF with uncertain function. V was clipped by 4 bases and J by 3 bases, with 19 bases between them. This CDR3 has 17 amino acids. CDR3 sequence reads: CASSPPDGGQDNQPQHF. Here the CDR3 DNA reads TGCGCCAGCAGTCCCCCCGATGGGGGGCAAGACAATCAGCCCCAGCATTTT.

The CDR3 nucleotides read TGTGCCAGCAGCGGAGACTATGGCTACACCTTC. It specifies CASSGDYGYTF. V gene TRBV9 combines with J gene TRBJ1-2; D call uncertain. The V gene lost 3 bases and the J gene lost 3 bases, with 3 bases spanning the gap. Germline V lookup: CDR1 SGDLS, CDR2 YYNGEE. CDR3 length equals 11 residues.

This chain joins TRBV29-1 and TRBJ1-1; 9 nucleotides agree with TRBD1. This CDR3 has 14 amino acids. CDR1 is SQVTM, CDR2 ANQGSEA, per germline. V shed 2 bases and J 3 bases; nucleotides not matched to a gene: 4. The CDR3 region is CSVEPDRGHTEAFF. As DNA, the CDR3 is TGCAGCGTTGAACCGGACAGGGGACACACTGAAGCTTTCTTT.

The chain employs TRBV4-1 and TRBJ1-1, with D maybe TRBD1 (6 bases). The CDR3 extends over 13 amino acids. The V gene lost 1 base and the J gene lost 7 bases, with 10 bases spanning the gap. The germline V gene encodes CDR1 MGHRA and CDR2 YSYEKL. In DNA, the CDR3 is TGCGCCAGCAGCCAAGTACAGGGCCATGAAGCTTTCTTT. It encodes CASSQVQGHEAFF.

The gene calls are TRBV7-9 and TRBJ2-5, with 8 nucleotides matching TRBD2. J lost 7 bases, V lost 4 bases, and 11 bases had no gene match. Germline V gene lookup returns CDR1 SEHNR and CDR2 FQNEAQ (reference sequence). The CDR3 is made up of 15 amino acids. CDR3 sequence: CASSSPQRELRTQYF. The CDR3, as DNA: TGTGCCAGCAGCTCTCCCCAGCGGGAGCTTCGGACCCAGTACTTC.

The chain links TRBV7-6 to TRBJ1-2; no reliable D call. The germline CDR1 and CDR2 sequences are SGHVS and FNYEAQ. CDR3 size: 13 residues. The V end lost 3 bases, the J end lost 2 bases, and 7 bases lay between the germline ends. CDR3 amino acids: CASSLPGNYGYTF. CDR3 in DNA: TGTGCCAGCAGCTTGCCCGGGAACTATGGCTACACCTTC.

This clone came up once. Here the CDR3 reads CASSDPGLRDDEQFF. CDR3 nucleotides: TGTGCCAGCAGTGACCCGGGACTAAGAGATGATGAGCAGTTCTTC. The chain carries TRBV2 and TRBJ2-1; TRBD2 aligns across 7 bases. Germline CDR1 and CDR2: SNHLY and FYNNEI. V was clipped by 3 bases and J by 8 bases; unmatched bases: 10. This CDR3 spans 15 amino acids. Together with reference TRBV2 and TRBJ2-1, the CDR3 gives the full variable domain: EPEVTQTPSHQVTQMGQEVILRCVPISNHLYFYWYRQILGQKVEFLVSFYNNEISEKSEIFDDQFSVERPDGSNFTLKIRSTKLEDSAMYFCASSDPGLRDDEQFFGPGTRLTVL.

The chain has TRBV4-1 and TRBJ1-2; D is undetermined. Germline assignment: CDR1 MGHRA and CDR2 YSYEKL. The germline V and J ends were trimmed by 0 bases and 0 bases, with 8 bases remaining between them. CDR3 size: 15 residues. The CDR3 DNA follows: TGCGCCAGCAGCCAAGATTTTACGACTAACTATGGCTACACCTTC. This gives the protein CASSQDFTTNYGYTF.

The rearrangement joins TRBV6-5 to TRBJ2-1, with TRBD2 as a possible D gene (6 bases). The germline gives CDR1 MNHEY, CDR2 SVGAGI. V was clipped by 6 bases and J by 5 bases, with 14 bases between them. This CDR3 spans 14 amino acids. The CDR3 coding sequence is TGTGCCAGCAGCTTTCGGGAGACCGACAATGAGCAGTTCTTC. Its protein product is CASSFRETDNEQFF.

This clone has only one observation. This chain connects TRBV11-2 to TRBJ2-7, with D uncertain. The CDR3 is 13 amino acids. Trimming took off 1 base at V and 0 bases at J, with 4 bases between the two ends. Germline CDR1 and CDR2: SGHAT and FQNNGV. The CDR3 protein is CASSLGTSYEQYF. The CDR3 bases are TGTGCCAGCAGCTTAGGTACCTCCTACGAGCAGTACTTC. The complete variable domain, with remaining parts taken from reference TRBV11-2 and TRBJ2-7, reads EAGVAQSPRYKIIEKRQSVAFWCNPISGHATLYWYQQILGQGPKLLIQFQNNGVVDDSQLPKDRFSAERLKGVDSTLKIQPAKLEDSAVYLCASSLGTSYEQYFGPGTRLTVT.

This chain uses TRBV10-3 with TRBJ2-7; D gene uncertain. CDR3 size: 13 residues. With 0 bases removed from V and 6 bases from J, the gap between germline ends came to 9 bases. Germline V CDR1 and CDR2: ENHRY, SYGVKD. The CDR3 here is CAISESDEPEQYF. The CDR3 nucleotides read TGTGCCATCAGTGAGTCGGACGAGCCCGAGCAGTACTTC.

This clone appeared a single time. This chain connects TRBV25-1 to TRBJ1-4; D may be TRBD1 (5 bases). Trimming removed 4 bases at V and 6 bases at J, with 15 bases between. Per germline, CDR1 MGHDK and CDR2 SYGVNS. The CDR3 sequence is 15 residues long. CDR3 region: CASSATGTAYEKLFF. CDR3 DNA: TGTGCCAGCAGTGCTACCGGGACGGCCTATGAAAAACTGTTTTTT.

This chain uses TRBV9 with TRBJ2-4; D possibly corresponds to TRBD2 (5 bases). Per germline, CDR1 SGDLS and CDR2 YYNGEE. This CDR3 is 15 amino acids long. Trimming cost V 2 bases and J 8 bases, with 17 bases left between them. CDR3 region: CASSVEGAPQDIQYF. For the CDR3, the DNA is TGTGCCAGCAGCGTCGAGGGAGCCCCTCAGGACATTCAGTACTTC.